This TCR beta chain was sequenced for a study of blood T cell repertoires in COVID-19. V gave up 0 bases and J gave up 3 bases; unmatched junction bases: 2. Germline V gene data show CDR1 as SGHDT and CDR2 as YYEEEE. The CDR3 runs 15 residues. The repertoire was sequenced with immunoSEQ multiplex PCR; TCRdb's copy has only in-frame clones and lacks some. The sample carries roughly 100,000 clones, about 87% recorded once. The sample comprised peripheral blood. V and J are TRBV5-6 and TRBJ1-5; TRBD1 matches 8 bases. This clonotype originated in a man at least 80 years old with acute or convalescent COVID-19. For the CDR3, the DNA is TGTGCCAGCAGCTTGGCCCAGGGGGCCAATCAGCCCCAGCATTTT. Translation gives CASSLAQGANQPQHF. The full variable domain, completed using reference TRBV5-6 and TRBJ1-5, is DAGVTQSPTHLIKTRGQQVTLRCSPKSGHDTVSWYQQALGQGPQFIFQYYEEEERQRGNFPDRFSGHQFPNYSSELNVNALLLGDSALYLCASSLAQGANQPQHFGDGTRLSIL.